These 5 T cell receptor beta chains were all obtained from the same sample, sequenced in a study of T cells after yellow fever vaccination. TCRdb reanalysed the 5' RACE reads using MiXCR and keeps one entry per CDR3 protein. This table holds just under 600,000 distinct CDR3 sequences, 13% found once. Specimen: PBMCs, collected on the day of the yellow fever booster vaccination. These receptor sequences come from a man younger than 45 who received the YFV17D yellow fever vaccine.

This clonotype was seen only a few times. V and J are TRBV7-9 and TRBJ1-4; D ambiguous. The CDR3 length is 14 residues. V lost 1 base and J 4 bases, leaving 7 bases between the germline ends. The V gene's germline CDR1 is SEHNR and CDR2 FQNEAQ (reference sequence). The CDR3 loop reads CASSLGGDNEKLFF. For the CDR3, the DNA is TGTGCCAGCAGCTTAGGGGGAGATAATGAAAAACTGTTTTTT.

This chain links TRBV5-5 with TRBJ1-5; no firm D call. CDR1 SGHKS and CDR2 YYEKEE come from the germline V gene (reference sequence). V was clipped by 7 bases and J by 5 bases, with 16 bases between them. The CDR3 spans 14 residues. The CDR3 region is CASRWAPTDQPQHF. For the CDR3, the DNA is TGTGCCAGCCGGTGGGCTCCCACCGATCAGCCCCAGCATTTT.

This clonotype was counted between two and nine times. V gene TRBV5-1 combines with J gene TRBJ2-3; D is uncertain. Trimming left V 6 bases short and J 6 bases short, with 8 bases between. CDR1 is SGHRS and CDR2 is YFSETQ in the germline V gene. This CDR3 is built from 11 residues. The CDR3 is CASTQMDTQYF. CDR3 nucleotide sequence: TGCGCCAGCACCCAGATGGATACGCAGTATTTT.

This clonotype has only a few counts. The chain links TRBV6-1 to TRBJ2-7; tentative D call: TRBD1 (6 bases). With 6 bases removed from V and 2 bases from J, the gap between germline ends came to 23 bases. The CDR3 runs 17 residues. The germline V gene has CDR1 MNHNS and CDR2 SASEGT. The CDR3 coding sequence is TGTGCCAGCAGAGAGACCAGTACCGGGACACGGACCTACGAGCAGTACTTC. Amino acid sequence: CASRETSTGTRTYEQYF.

This clonotype was counted only a few times. The CDR3 DNA is TGCACCAGCAGCCCTTACGGTGTTACAGGGTGCATCAGCGAGCAGTACTTC. It codes for CTSSPYGVTGCISEQYF. The rearrangement joins TRBV1 to TRBJ2-7; the table calls TRBD1, which could not be checked here. TRBV1 is noted as a pseudogene. The CDR3 contains 17 residues.